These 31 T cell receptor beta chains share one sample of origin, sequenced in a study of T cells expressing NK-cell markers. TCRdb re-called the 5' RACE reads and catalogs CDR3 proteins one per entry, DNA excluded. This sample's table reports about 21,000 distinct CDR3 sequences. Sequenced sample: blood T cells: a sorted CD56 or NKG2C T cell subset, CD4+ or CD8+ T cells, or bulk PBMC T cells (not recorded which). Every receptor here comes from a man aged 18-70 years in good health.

The CDR3 spells CASSEGLNEQFF. The chain has TRBV10-2 and TRBJ2-1. This CDR3 has 12 residues. From germline, CDR1 is WSHSY and CDR2 SAAADI.

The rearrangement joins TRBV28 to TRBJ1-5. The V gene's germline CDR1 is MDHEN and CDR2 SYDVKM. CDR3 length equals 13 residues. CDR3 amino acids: CASSLSPVQPQHF.

The CDR3 spells CASSLAPGGYQGEKLFF. The gene calls are TRBV5-5 and TRBJ1-4; TCRdb outputs TRBD1, but without DNA this stays unchecked. Germline V lookup: CDR1 SGHKS, CDR2 YYEKEE (reference sequence). The CDR3 consists of 17 residues.

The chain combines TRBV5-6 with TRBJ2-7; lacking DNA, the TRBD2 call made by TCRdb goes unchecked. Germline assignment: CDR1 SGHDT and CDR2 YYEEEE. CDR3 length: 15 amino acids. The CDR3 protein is CASSPGHPPGDEQYF.

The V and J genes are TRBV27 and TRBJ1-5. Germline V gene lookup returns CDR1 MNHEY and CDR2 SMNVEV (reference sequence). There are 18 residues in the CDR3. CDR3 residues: CASSLVEGGKHSNQPQHF.

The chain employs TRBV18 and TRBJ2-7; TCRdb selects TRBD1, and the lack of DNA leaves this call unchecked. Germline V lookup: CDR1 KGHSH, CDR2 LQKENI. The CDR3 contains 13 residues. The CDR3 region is CASSPGTAYEQYF.

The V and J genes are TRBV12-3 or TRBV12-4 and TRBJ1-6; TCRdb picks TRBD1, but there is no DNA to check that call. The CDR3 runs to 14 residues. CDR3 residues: CASSPQGQRSPLHF.

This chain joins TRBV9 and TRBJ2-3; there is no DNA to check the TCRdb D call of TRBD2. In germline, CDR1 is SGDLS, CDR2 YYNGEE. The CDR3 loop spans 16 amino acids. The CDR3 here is CASSVGLAGEWRTQYF.

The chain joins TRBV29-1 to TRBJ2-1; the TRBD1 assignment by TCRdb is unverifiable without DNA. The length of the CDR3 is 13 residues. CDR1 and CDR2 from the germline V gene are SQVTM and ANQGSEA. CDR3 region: CSVWGHRENEQFF.

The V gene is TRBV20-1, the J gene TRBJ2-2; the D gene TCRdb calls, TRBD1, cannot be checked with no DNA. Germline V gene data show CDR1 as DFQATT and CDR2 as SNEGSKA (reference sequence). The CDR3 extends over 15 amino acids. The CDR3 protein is CSARSGQANTGELFF.

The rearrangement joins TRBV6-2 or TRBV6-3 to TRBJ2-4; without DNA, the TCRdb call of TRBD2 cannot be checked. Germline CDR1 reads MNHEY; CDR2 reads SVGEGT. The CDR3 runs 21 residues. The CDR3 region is CASSYAAGPSGRTIAKNIQYF.

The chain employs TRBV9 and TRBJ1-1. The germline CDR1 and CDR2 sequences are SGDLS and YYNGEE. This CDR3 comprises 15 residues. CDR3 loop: CASSVGPALNTEAFF.

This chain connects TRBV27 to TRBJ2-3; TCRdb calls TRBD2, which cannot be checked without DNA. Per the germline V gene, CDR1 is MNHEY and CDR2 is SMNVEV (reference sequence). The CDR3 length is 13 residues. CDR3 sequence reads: CATGGTSEDTQYF.

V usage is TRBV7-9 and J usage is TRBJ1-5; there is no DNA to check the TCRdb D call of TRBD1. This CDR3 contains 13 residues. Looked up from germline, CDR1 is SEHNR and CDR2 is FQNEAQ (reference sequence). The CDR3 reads CASSPDSRVPQHF.

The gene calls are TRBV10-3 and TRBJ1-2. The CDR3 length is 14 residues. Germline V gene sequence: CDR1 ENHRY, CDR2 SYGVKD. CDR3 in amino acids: CAISESSGFSGYTF.

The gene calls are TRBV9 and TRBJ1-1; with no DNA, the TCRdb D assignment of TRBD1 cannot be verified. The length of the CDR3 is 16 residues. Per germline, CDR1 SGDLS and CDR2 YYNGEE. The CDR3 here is CASSGKPGQRTTEAFF.

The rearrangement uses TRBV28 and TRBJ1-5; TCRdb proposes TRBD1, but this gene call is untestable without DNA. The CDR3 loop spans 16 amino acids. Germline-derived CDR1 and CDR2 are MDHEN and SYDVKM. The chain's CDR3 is CASQLDRGPAHQPQHF.

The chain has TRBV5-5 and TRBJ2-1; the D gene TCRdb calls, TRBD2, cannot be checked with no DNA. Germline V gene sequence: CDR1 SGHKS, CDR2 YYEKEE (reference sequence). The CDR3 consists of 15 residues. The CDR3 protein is CASSLSGGDYNEQFF.

Here the CDR3 reads CASAIAPMGNQPQHF. V is TRBV7-2 and J is TRBJ1-5. Germline V CDR1 and CDR2: SGHTA, FQGNSA. The CDR3 is made up of 15 amino acids.

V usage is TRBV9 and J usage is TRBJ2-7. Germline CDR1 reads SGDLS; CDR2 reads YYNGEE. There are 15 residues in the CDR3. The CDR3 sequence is CASSVSGDSFYEQYF.

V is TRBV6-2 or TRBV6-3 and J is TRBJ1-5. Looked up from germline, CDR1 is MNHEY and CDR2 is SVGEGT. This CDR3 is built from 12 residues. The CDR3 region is CASAERNQPQHF.

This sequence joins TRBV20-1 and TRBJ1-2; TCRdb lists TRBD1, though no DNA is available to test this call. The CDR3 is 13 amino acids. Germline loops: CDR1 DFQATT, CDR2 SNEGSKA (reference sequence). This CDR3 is CSARVGGVYGYTF.

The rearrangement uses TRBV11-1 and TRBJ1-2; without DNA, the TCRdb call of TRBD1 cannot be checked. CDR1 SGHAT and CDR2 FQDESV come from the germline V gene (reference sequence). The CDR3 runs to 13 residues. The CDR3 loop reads CASSHLTGDGYTF.

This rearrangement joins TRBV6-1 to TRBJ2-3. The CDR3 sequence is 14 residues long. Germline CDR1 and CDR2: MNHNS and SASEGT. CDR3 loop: CASSESWRSDTQYF.

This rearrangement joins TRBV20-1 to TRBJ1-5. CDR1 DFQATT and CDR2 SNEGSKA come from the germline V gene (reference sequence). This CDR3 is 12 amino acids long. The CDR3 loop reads CSASGQPPAQHF.

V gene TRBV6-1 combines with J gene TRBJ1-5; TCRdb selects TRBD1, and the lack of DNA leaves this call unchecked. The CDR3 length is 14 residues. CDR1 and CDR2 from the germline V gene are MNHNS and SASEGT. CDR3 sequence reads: CASSERTGGQPQHF.

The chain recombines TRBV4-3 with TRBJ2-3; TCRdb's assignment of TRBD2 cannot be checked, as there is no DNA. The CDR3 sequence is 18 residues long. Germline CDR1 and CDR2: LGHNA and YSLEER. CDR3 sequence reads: CASSQDPLLAGRADTQYF.

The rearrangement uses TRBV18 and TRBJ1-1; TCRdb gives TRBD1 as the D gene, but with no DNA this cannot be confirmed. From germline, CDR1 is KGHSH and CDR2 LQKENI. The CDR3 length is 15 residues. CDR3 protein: CASSPIGTPNTEAFF.

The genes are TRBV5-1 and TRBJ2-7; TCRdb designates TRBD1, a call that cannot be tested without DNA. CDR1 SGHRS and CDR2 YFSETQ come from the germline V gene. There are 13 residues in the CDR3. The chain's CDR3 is CASSLTGLYEQYF.

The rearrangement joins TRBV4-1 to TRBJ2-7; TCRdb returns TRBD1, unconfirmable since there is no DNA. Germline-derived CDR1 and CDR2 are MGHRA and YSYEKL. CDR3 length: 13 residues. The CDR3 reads CASSHQQGYEQYF.

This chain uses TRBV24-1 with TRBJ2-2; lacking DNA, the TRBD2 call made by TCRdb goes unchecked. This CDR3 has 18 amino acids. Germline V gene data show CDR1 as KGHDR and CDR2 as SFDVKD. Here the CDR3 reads CATSDRMSSGRFTGELFF.